What follows are 22 T cell receptor beta chains derived from one specimen sequenced in a study of PD-1 blockade in classical Hodgkin lymphoma. Time point here: cycle 4 day 1 (C4D1), after less than 7 weeks of nivolumab. All patients experienced relapse after autologous stem cell transplantation, and brentuximab vedotin exposure was variable. Assay: immunoSEQ multiplex PCR; the TCRdb copy retains only in-frame clones and omits some. The sample lists over 85,000 clones; approximately 94% were seen once. The sample here was peripheral blood mononuclear cells (PBMCs), taken before the fourth cycle of nivolumab. These receptors were taken from a human donor with classical Hodgkin lymphoma.

The J gene is TRBJ2-1, the V gene TRBV7-8; 9 bases match TRBD2. Germline-derived CDR1 and CDR2 are SGHVS and FQNEAQ. The CDR3 spans 15 residues. The V segment lost 1 base and the J segment 4 bases; nucleotides outside the gene matches: 2. CDR3 sequence: CASSLVAGGYNEQFF. As DNA, the CDR3 is TGTGCCAGCAGCTTAGTCGCGGGAGGGTACAATGAGCAGTTCTTC. The complete variable domain, with remaining parts taken from reference TRBV7-8 and TRBJ2-1, reads GAGVSQSPRYKVAKRGQDVALRCDPISGHVSLFWYQQALGQGPEFLTYFQNEAQLDKSGLPSDRFFAERPEGSVSTLKIQRTQQEDSAVYLCASSLVAGGYNEQFFGPGTRLTVL.

This sequence joins TRBV29-1 and TRBJ2-1, with 8 bases fitting TRBD1. CDR3 size: 13 residues. Germline V gives CDR1 SQVTM, CDR2 ANQGSEA. The J segment lost 8 bases and the V segment lost 8 bases, leaving 11 bases of the junction unmatched. In nucleotides, the CDR3 is TGCAGCATAGACAGGGGTAAAGGCTATGAGCAGTTCTTC. This codes for CSIDRGKGYEQFF.

The chain employs TRBV4-2 and TRBJ2-7; 10 bases are shared with TRBD2. CDR1 LGHNA and CDR2 YNFKEQ come from the germline V gene. The CDR3 runs to 17 residues. J was trimmed by 4 bases and V by 1 base; bases with no gene match: 10. The CDR3 here is CASSQVERTSGAYEQYF. The CDR3 DNA reads as TGTGCCAGCAGCCAAGTTGAAAGGACTAGCGGAGCTTACGAGCAGTACTTC.

This chain joins TRBV6-5 and TRBJ2-1; D unresolved. The CDR3 totals 11 residues. In germline, CDR1 is MNHEY, CDR2 SVGAGI. For the CDR3, the DNA is TGTGCTTCGTGGGCCTACAATGAGCAGTTCTTC. Amino acid sequence: CASWAYNEQFF.

The rearrangement joins TRBV18 to TRBJ2-1; D remains ambiguous. Trimming left V 2 bases short and J 6 bases short, with 5 bases between. The germline V gene has CDR1 KGHSH and CDR2 LQKENI. The CDR3 contains 12 residues. The chain's CDR3 is CASSPGPNEQFF. The CDR3 nucleotides are TGTGCCAGCTCACCAGGCCCCAATGAGCAGTTCTTC.

J is TRBJ2-7 and V is TRBV5-1, with TRBD2 identical over 8 bases. This CDR3 has 11 residues. Germline CDR1 and CDR2: SGHRS and YFSETQ. Trimming at V came to 7 bases and at J to 6 bases, leaving 3 bases not matched to a gene. The CDR3 here is CASQLAAEQYF. CDR3 sequence (DNA): TGCGCCAGCCAACTAGCGGCCGAGCAGTACTTC.

This chain links TRBV11-1 with TRBJ2-2, with D hard to call. The V gene's germline CDR1 is SGHAT and CDR2 FQDESV (reference sequence). V shed 1 base and J shed 1 base, with 7 bases lying between them. This CDR3 region has 15 residues. The CDR3: CASSLGARNTGELFF. CDR3 DNA: TGTGCCAGCAGCTTAGGGGCCAGGAACACCGGGGAGCTGTTTTTT.

In the case of this clone: Other DNA sequences within the sample encode an identical CDR3. The J gene is TRBJ2-7, the V gene TRBV7-9; D call uncertain. The V gene's germline CDR1 is SEHNR and CDR2 FQNEAQ (reference sequence). The CDR3 sequence is 12 residues long. The V and J ends lost 6 bases and 3 bases respectively, with 9 bases between them. The CDR3 DNA is TGTGCCAGCAGTCCTCCGGGCTACGAGCAGTACTTC. It is translated as CASSPPGYEQYF.

This clone appeared once. V is TRBV30 and J is TRBJ1-5; no reliable D call. Between the trimmed V and J ends, which lost 3 bases and 6 bases, there was a span of 18 bases. Looked up from germline, CDR1 is GTSNPN and CDR2 is SVGIG (reference sequence). The CDR3 is 15 amino acids. CDR3 DNA sequence: TGTGCCTGGAGCTCCGGCGGGTTAGGTCGTCAGCCCCAGCATTTT. As protein: CAWSSGGLGRQPQHF.

The rearrangement uses TRBV5-6 and TRBJ2-2, with D possibly matching TRBD1 (5 bases). Trimming removed 4 bases at V and 8 bases at J, with 15 bases between. This CDR3 has 14 residues. Germline assignment: CDR1 SGHDT and CDR2 YYEEEE. Written as DNA, the CDR3 is TGTGCCAGCAGCCTTGGAAATCAGGGTGGGGAGCTGTTTTTT. This sequence encodes CASSLGNQGGELFF.

The rearrangement joins TRBV4-2 to TRBJ2-5, with D uncertain. Gene TRBJ2-7 matches the end of the DNA better, so the J call may be wrong. The CDR3 has 15 residues. Germline V CDR1 and CDR2: LGHNA, YNFKEQ. Written as DNA, the CDR3 is TGTGCCAGCAGCCAAGATCGATACGGATCTTACGAGCAGTACTTC. This encodes CASSQDRYGSYEQYF.

The sample holds a few counts of this clone. V gene TRBV19 combines with J gene TRBJ2-1; 14 bases fit TRBD2. Unmatched junction bases numbered 8, after V lost 9 bases and J lost 7 bases. Germline V gene sequence: CDR1 LNHDA, CDR2 SQIVND (reference sequence). The CDR3 loop spans 15 amino acids. CDR3 residues: CASTPGTSGSNEQFF. The CDR3 region has the DNA TGTGCCAGCACCCCCGGGACTAGCGGGAGTAATGAGCAGTTCTTC.

The CDR3 nucleotides read TGTGCCATCAGGTCAGGGACAGTCTACAATGAGCAGTTCTTC. Its translation: CAIRSGTVYNEQFF. V gene TRBV10-3 combines with J gene TRBJ2-1, with 7 bases fitting TRBD1. Germline CDR1 ENHRY, CDR2 SYGVKD. Losses at the gene ends were 6 bases for V and 3 bases for J; bases not matched to a gene: 5. The CDR3 has 14 residues.

The chain employs TRBV28 and TRBJ1-1; D is undetermined. Trimming removed 4 bases from V and 8 bases from J, with 20 bases in between. Per the germline V gene, CDR1 is MDHEN and CDR2 is SYDVKM. The CDR3 runs 15 residues. CDR3 nucleotides: TGTGCCAGCAGTTATATTTCGGTCGGCGGAAACGAAGCTTTCTTT. Its protein product is CASSYISVGGNEAFF.

The chain is built from TRBV14 and TRBJ2-5, with unresolved D. The CDR3 is 14 amino acids. The germline V gene has CDR1 SGHDN and CDR2 FVKESK. The V and J ends lost 1 base and 3 bases respectively, with 9 bases between them. CDR3 loop: CASSQVWPKETQYF. Written as DNA, the CDR3 is TGTGCCAGCAGCCAAGTGTGGCCGAAAGAGACCCAGTACTTC.

J is TRBJ2-2 and V is TRBV28, with 12 bases aligning to TRBD2. Unmatched junction bases numbered 2, after V lost 6 bases and J lost 3 bases. In germline, CDR1 is MDHEN, CDR2 SYDVKM. The CDR3 covers 15 residues. CDR3 bases: TGTGCCAGCAGGGGGACTAGCGGGTACACCGGGGAGCTGTTTTTT. It translates to CASRGTSGYTGELFF.

The chain joins TRBV9 to TRBJ2-5; no clear D gene. CDR3 length: 13 residues. The V and J ends lost 0 bases and 1 base respectively, with 4 bases between them. The germline gives CDR1 SGDLS, CDR2 YYNGEE. The CDR3 region is CASSVDFQETQYF. CDR3 DNA: TGTGCCAGCAGCGTAGACTTCCAAGAGACCCAGTACTTC.

V usage is TRBV27 and J usage is TRBJ1-4; D gene uncertain. Trimming cost V 3 bases and J 3 bases, with 8 bases left between them. CDR3 length: 14 amino acids. Germline V gene sequence: CDR1 MNHEY, CDR2 SMNVEV (reference sequence). Written as DNA, the CDR3 is TGTGCCAGCAGTTTGGTCTTCCCTAATGAAAAACTGTTTTTT. Its protein is CASSLVFPNEKLFF.

The CDR3, as DNA: TGCGCCAGCAGCGTCCCGGGACAGGGCAACACTGAAGCTTTCTTT. It is translated as CASSVPGQGNTEAFF. This chain connects TRBV4-1 to TRBJ1-1; 9 nucleotides align to TRBD1. The CDR3 is 15 residues long. From germline, CDR1 is MGHRA and CDR2 YSYEKL. V lost 5 bases and J lost 2; bases outside the gene matches: 6.

The rearrangement joins TRBV5-6 to TRBJ1-1; the D gene is possibly TRBD1 (5 bases). This CDR3 has 13 amino acids. In germline, CDR1 is SGHDT, CDR2 YYEEEE. V lost 6 bases and J 1 base, leaving 10 bases between the germline ends. CDR3 sequence reads: CASIMGGNTEAFF. As DNA, the CDR3 is TGTGCCAGCATCATGGGGGGGAACACTGAAGCTTTCTTT. Together with reference TRBV5-6 and TRBJ1-1, the CDR3 gives the full variable domain: DAGVTQSPTHLIKTRGQQVTLRCSPKSGHDTVSWYQQALGQGPQFIFQYYEEEERQRGNFPDRFSGHQFPNYSSELNVNALLLGDSALYLCASIMGGNTEAFFGQGTRLTVV.

The count of this clone is one. The chain couples TRBV6-1 to TRBJ1-1; possible D gene TRBD1, 5 bases. Trimming removed 3 bases from V and 0 bases from J, with 8 bases in between. The CDR3 totals 14 residues. Germline lookup yields CDR1 MNHNS and CDR2 SASEGT. The CDR3 sequence: CASSEQGMNTEAFF. CDR3 DNA: TGTGCCAGCAGTGAGCAGGGAATGAACACTGAAGCTTTCTTT.

The V and J genes are TRBV29-1 and TRBJ2-3; 11 bases fit TRBD1. The germline V gene has CDR1 SQVTM and CDR2 ANQGSEA. The CDR3 is 14 amino acids. The junction had 3 bases not matched to a gene; V was cut back by 7 bases and J by 0 bases. CDR3 sequence: CSGGQGGSTDTQYF. CDR3 in DNA: TGCAGCGGGGGACAGGGGGGTAGCACAGATACGCAGTATTTT.